The T cell receptor (beta chain) described here comes from a study of blood T cell repertoires in COVID-19 (dated by TCRdb to 2019 to 2021). A note on the overall study: Collaborator samples came from the United States, Italy and Spain and covered acute and convalescent phases of COVID-19. The material from the prospective study consisted of cDNA or gDNA derived from T cells, B-cell-depleted T cells, or PBMCs. Deeply sampled blood TCRbeta repertoires from subjects exposed to, actively infected with, or recovered from COVID-19 were included in the dataset. The repertoires were released in a freely available public database intended as a resource for research on the immune response to SARS-CoV-2. Samples came from the ongoing ImmuneRACE study (first 160 participants) plus 1,254 subjects from 6 global collaborators. Nearly every sample came with metadata listing a de-identified subject ID, COVID-19 status, age in years and sex. Where HLA class I and class II types were available, the types were taken from metadata supplied by the sample provider, not from assay-based typing. Broad study findings and their caveats: Clinical and demographic metadata were provided uncurated, with the amount varying by source and participant.

This clone has only a few counts. The antigen this receptor binds is unknown. It has no much larger one-base neighbor in the sample; base qualities were not kept. In Seattle, one collaborating source enrolled patients while the infection was active and tracked those patients longitudinally over the course of disease. Whole blood was collected in K2EDTA tubes by collaborating institutions according to the institutions' own protocols. For TCRbeta analysis, collaborators shipped samples in one of three forms: frozen whole blood, isolated PBMCs, or DNA extracted from either of those sample types. From its cysteine to its phenylalanine, the CDR3 spans 13 amino acids. The only DNA kept is the CDR3, 39 bases in frame from the first base. Trimming takes 5 bases from V and 4 bases from J, and the germline ends sit 11 bases apart. TCRbeta CDR3 regions were amplified from genomic DNA by means of the immunoSEQ Assay, a bias-controlled multiplex PCR. On the study's bioinformatics: Nucleated cell counts per sample were estimated from amplification of reference gene primers within the assay. To quantify the absolute abundance of each unique TCRbeta CDR3 rearrangement, sequence reads were collapsed and filtered. For each sample, productive Simpson clonality was calculated by taking the square root of Simpson's diversity index across productive rearrangements. TCRdb re-hosts the immuneACCESS table, in-frame sequences only. Its copies lack some clones; in the studies checked, an unresolved V gene accounts for under half of them, and the cause for the rest is not known. D and trimming were read from the DNA, whereas the V and J calls and clone size are those reported in that table. This sample holds roughly 380,000 clones; more than 70% were observed only once. 3% to 4.5% of the sample lies in the top ten.

The sample taken for sequencing was peripheral blood. The sequence was collected from a woman in her fifties or sixties with COVID-19, enrolled during active disease. The rearranged chain carries TRBV12-3 or TRBV12-4 and TRBJ2-5; TRBD2 is possibly the D segment (5 matching bases). Read as DNA, the sequence is TGTGCCAGCAGTGAGGACTGGGGAGAGACCCAGTACTTC. This sequence encodes CASSEDWGETQYF.